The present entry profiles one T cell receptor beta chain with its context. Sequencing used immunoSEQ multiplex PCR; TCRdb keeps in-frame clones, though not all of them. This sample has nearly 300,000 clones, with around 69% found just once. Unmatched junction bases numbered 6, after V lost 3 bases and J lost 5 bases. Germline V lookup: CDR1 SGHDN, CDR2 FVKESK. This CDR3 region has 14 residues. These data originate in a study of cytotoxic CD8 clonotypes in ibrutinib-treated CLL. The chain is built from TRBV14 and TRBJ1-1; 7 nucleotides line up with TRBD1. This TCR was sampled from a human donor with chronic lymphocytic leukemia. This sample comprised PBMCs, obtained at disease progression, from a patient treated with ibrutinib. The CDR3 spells CASSQVNRGTEAFF. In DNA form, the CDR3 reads TGTGCCAGCAGCCAGGTGAACAGGGGAACTGAAGCTTTCTTT.